This T cell receptor beta chain was retrieved from a study of CD8+ T cells in alopecia areata. RNA extraction was followed by reverse transcription into cDNA, which acted as the sequencing template. The table came from immunoSEQ multiplex PCR; TCRdb's copy has only in-frame clones and leaves some out. The table has around 100,000 clones, around 44% seen once. The ends lost 1 base at V and 6 bases at J; junction bases unmatched: 3. The CDR3 is made up of 13 amino acids. Germline V gives CDR1 SGHTA, CDR2 FQGNSA. Treatment denoted: oral pan-JAK inhibitor, 5-10 mg twice daily. This clone has a handful of counts.

This TCR came from a human donor with alopecia areata. The source was CD8+ T cells sorted from blood, collected at week 24, from a patient treated with tofacitinib. The chain is built from TRBV7-2 and TRBJ2-7; 7 bases match TRBD2. CDR3 amino acids: CASSLGGGSEQYF. Here the CDR3 DNA reads TGTGCCAGCAGCTTAGGGGGAGGGAGCGAGCAGTACTTC.